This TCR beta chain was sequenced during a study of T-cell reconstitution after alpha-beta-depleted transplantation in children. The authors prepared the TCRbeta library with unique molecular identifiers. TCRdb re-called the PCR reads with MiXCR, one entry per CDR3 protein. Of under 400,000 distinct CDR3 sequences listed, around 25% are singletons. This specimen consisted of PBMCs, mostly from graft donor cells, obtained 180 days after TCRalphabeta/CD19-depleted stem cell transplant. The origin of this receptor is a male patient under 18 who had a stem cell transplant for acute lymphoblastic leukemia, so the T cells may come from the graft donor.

CDR3 nucleotides: TGTGCCAGCAGCTTAGATCGGGGTAGCGGGTCCACAGATACGCAGTATTTT. As protein: CASSLDRGSGSTDTQYF. The chain is built from TRBV11-2 and TRBJ2-3, with 7 nucleotides matching TRBD2. Germline V gives CDR1 SGHAT, CDR2 FQNNGV. Trimming cost V 0 bases and J 2 bases; bases outside gene matches: 8. CDR3 size: 17 residues.